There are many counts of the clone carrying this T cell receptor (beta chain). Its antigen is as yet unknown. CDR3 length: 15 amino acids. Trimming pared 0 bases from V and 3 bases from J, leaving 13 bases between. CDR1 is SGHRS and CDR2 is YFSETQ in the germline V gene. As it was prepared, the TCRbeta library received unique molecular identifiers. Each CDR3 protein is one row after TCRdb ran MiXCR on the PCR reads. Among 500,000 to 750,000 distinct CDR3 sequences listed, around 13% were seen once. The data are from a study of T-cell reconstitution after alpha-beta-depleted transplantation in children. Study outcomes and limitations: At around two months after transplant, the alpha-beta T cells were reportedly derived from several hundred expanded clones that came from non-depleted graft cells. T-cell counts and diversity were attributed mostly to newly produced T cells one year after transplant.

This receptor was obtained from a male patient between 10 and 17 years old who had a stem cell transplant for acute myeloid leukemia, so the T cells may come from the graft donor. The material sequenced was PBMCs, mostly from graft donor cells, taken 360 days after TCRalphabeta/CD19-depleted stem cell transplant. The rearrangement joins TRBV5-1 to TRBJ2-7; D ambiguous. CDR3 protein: CASSLVDGLSYEQYF. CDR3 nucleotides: TGCGCCAGCAGCTTGGTGGATGGCCTAAGCTACGAGCAGTACTTC. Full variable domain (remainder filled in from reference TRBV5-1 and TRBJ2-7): KAGVTQTPRYLIKTRGQQVTLSCSPISGHRSVSWYQQTPGQGLQFLFEYFSETQRNKGNFPGRFSGRQFSNSRSEMNVSTLELGDSALYLCASSLVDGLSYEQYFGPGTRLTVT.